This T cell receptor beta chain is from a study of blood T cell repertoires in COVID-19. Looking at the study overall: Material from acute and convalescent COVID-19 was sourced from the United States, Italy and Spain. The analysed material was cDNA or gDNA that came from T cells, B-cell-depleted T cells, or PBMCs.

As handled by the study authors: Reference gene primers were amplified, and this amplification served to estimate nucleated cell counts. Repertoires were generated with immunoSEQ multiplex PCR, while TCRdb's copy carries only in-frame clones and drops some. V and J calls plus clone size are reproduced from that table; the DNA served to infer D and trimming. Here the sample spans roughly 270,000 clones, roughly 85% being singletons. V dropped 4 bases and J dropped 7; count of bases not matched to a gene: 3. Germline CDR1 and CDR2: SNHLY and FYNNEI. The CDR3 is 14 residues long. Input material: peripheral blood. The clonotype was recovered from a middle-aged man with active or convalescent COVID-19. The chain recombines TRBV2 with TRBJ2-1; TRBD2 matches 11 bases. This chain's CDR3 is CASSGLAGWNEQFF. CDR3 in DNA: TGTGCCAGCAGTGGACTAGCGGGATGGAATGAGCAGTTCTTC.